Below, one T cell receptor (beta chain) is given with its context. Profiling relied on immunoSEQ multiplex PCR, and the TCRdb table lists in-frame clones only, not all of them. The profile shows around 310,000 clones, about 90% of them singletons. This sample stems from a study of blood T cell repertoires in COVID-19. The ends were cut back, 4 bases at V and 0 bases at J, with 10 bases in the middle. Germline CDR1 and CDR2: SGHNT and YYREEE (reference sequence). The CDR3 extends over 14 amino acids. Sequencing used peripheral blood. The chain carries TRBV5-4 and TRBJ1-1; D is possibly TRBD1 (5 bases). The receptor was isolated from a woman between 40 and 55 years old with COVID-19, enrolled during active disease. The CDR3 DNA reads TGTGCCAGCAGCCGGGAGACAGTGAACACTGAAGCTTTCTTT. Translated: CASSRETVNTEAFF.